This entry lists 25 T cell receptor beta chains sequenced from one sample in a study of metastatic and nonmetastatic thyroid tumors. Each patient came to thyroid surgery without any prior treatment (of any kind). TCRdb used MiXCR to call clones anew from the PCR reads. The sample carries 4,000 to 5,000 clones, 25% to 30% recorded once. Sequenced input: adjacent normal tissue. The receptors were gathered from a female donor with papillary thyroid cancer or a benign thyroid nodule (not recorded which). Some clones in this sample may be carry-over from other donors' samples.

In this sample, this clone turned up many times. This sequence joins TRBV5-5 and TRBJ1-2; 9 bases map to TRBD1. In germline, CDR1 is SGHKS, CDR2 YYEKEE (reference sequence). The CDR3 is made up of 15 amino acids. Trimming removed 3 bases from V and 2 bases from J; junction bases left unmatched: 5. The CDR3 protein is CASSSAGTGNYGYTF. The CDR3 bases are TGTGCCAGCAGCTCCGCCGGGACAGGGAACTATGGCTACACCTTC.

The chain joins TRBV6-2 or TRBV6-3 to TRBJ2-7; D remains ambiguous. The germline V and J ends were trimmed by 5 bases and 2 bases, with 10 bases remaining between them. From germline, CDR1 is MNHEY and CDR2 SVGEGT. The CDR3 extends over 13 amino acids. The DNA of the CDR3 is TGTGCCAGCAGTCCGACATCCCCCTACGAGCAGTACTTC. Its translation is CASSPTSPYEQYF.

This clone was picked up a small number of times. This chain uses TRBV6-5 with TRBJ2-5; no definite D call. CDR1 MNHEY and CDR2 SVGAGI come from the germline V gene. V lost 0 bases and J 2 bases, leaving 7 bases between the germline ends. CDR3 length: 14 residues. The CDR3 spells CASSYSGIQETQYF. The CDR3 coding sequence is TGTGCCAGCAGTTACTCAGGCATACAAGAGACCCAGTACTTC.

This chain uses TRBV7-8 with TRBJ2-6; 8 bases agree with TRBD1. J was trimmed by 2 bases and V by 1 base; bases with no gene match: 4. The CDR3 spans 17 residues. In germline, CDR1 is SGHVS, CDR2 FQNEAQ. The CDR3: CASSLVQGAPGANVLTF. The DNA for the CDR3 is TGTGCCAGCAGCTTAGTTCAGGGGGCGCCTGGGGCCAACGTCCTGACTTTC.

There are a few counts of this clone. The chain combines TRBV28 with TRBJ1-6, with a tentative D call TRBD1 (5 bases). The ends were cut back, 1 base at V and 7 bases at J, with 5 bases in the middle. This CDR3 is 13 amino acids long. Germline loops: CDR1 MDHEN, CDR2 SYDVKM. In DNA form, the CDR3 reads TGTGCCAGCAGTTTATCAGGGAATTCACCCCTCCACTTT. Amino acids: CASSLSGNSPLHF. The full variable domain, with the rest looked up from reference TRBV28 and TRBJ1-6, is DVKVTQSSRYLVKRTGEKVFLECVQDMDHENMFWYRQDPGLGLRLIYFSYDVKMKEKGDIPEGYSVSREKKERFSLILESASTNQTSMYLCASSLSGNSPLHFGNGTRLTVT.

This clone occurred a few times. The chain employs TRBV15 and TRBJ1-1; TRBD1 matches at 9 bases. The CDR3 is 14 residues long. With 5 bases clipped from V and 5 bases from J, the junction kept 6 bases outside the gene matches. Germline CDR1 is LNHNV and CDR2 is YYDKDF (reference sequence). CDR3: CATSGTGRWTEAFF. CDR3 DNA sequence: TGTGCCACCAGCGGGACAGGGAGGTGGACTGAAGCTTTCTTT.

By share, this clone counts as medium-sized. CDR3 sequence reads: CASSVGRQGYEQYF. CDR3 sequence (DNA): TGTGCCAGCAGCGTGGGACGGCAGGGCTACGAGCAGTACTTC. V and J are TRBV13 and TRBJ2-7; D possibly matches TRBD1 or TRBD2 (5 bases each). Trimming cost V 5 bases and J 3 bases, with 14 bases left between them. Germline CDR1 and CDR2: PRHDT and FYEKMQ (reference sequence). CDR3 size: 14 residues.

To note about this clone: Without the conserved terminal phenylalanine or tryptophan, this CDR3 likely stems from a read error. V is TRBV6-1 and J is TRBJ2-3; D is unresolved. Germline V CDR1 and CDR2: MNHNS, SASEGT. The CDR3 extends over 13 amino acids. V lost 7 bases and J lost 4, with 12 bases in between. The CDR3 region has the DNA TGTGCCAGCAAGGCCCAGCCGGCAGATACGCAGTATGTT. This codes for CASKAQPADTQYV.

The chain has TRBV20-1 and TRBJ2-2; 10 bases agree with TRBD2. The CDR3 is 16 amino acids. J gave up 4 bases and V 2 bases, and 7 bases lay outside the gene matches. CDR1 is DFQATT and CDR2 is SNEGSKA in the germline V gene (reference sequence). In DNA, the CDR3 is TGCAGTGCTAGACCCGTAGCGGGGGGCCTCACCGGGGAGCTGTTTTTT. Translation gives CSARPVAGGLTGELFF.

The chain carries TRBV5-1 and TRBJ2-7, with D unresolved. The germline gives CDR1 SGHRS, CDR2 YFSETQ. The CDR3 totals 14 residues. The ends were cut back, 0 bases at V and 0 bases at J, with 7 bases in the middle. The DNA of the CDR3 is TGCGCCAGCAGCTTGGTTGCTTCCTCCTACGAGCAGTACTTC. Translating gives CASSLVASSYEQYF.

This clone is termed medium-sized. This chain uses TRBV6-2 or TRBV6-3 with TRBJ2-3; no reliable D call. V was pared by 2 bases and J by 3 bases, with 18 bases between. The length of the CDR3 is 17 residues. Germline CDR1 reads MNHEY; CDR2 reads SVGEGT. CDR3 amino acids: CASSYNVGYPSTDTQYF. The CDR3 DNA is TGTGCCAGCAGTTACAATGTCGGCTACCCCTCAACAGATACGCAGTATTTT.

The chain is built from TRBV4-1 and TRBJ1-5; D not resolved. V shed 0 bases and J shed 0 bases, with 6 bases lying between them. The CDR3 has 15 residues. Germline values: CDR1 MGHRA, CDR2 YSYEKL. The CDR3 DNA reads TGCGCCAGCAGCCAAGATATCTTTAGCAATCAGCCCCAGCATTTT. Its protein product is CASSQDIFSNQPQHF.

In this sample, this clone turned up a few times. The J gene is TRBJ1-5, the V gene TRBV6-1; D is possibly TRBD1 (6 bases). This CDR3 comprises 15 residues. Trimming left V 2 bases short and J 6 bases short, with 14 bases between. The germline gives CDR1 MNHNS, CDR2 SASEGT. CDR3 amino acids: CASSEIAGAGQPQHF. CDR3 bases: TGTGCCAGCAGTGAAATTGCAGGGGCGGGTCAGCCCCAGCATTTT.

This clone has only a few counts. The chain combines TRBV7-2 with TRBJ2-2; TRBD2 is a possible D gene (5 bases). The V and J ends lost 8 bases and 6 bases respectively, with 10 bases between them. Germline V gene lookup returns CDR1 SGHTA and CDR2 FQGNSA. CDR3 length: 12 amino acids. The DNA for the CDR3 is TGTGCCAGCGGAAAGAGGGCCGGGGAGCTGTTTTTT. This translates into CASGKRAGELFF.

As regards this clone: One end of the junction fails to match germline, which may point to a read error. The V and J genes are TRBV5-1 and TRBJ1-1, with D perhaps matching TRBD1 (5 bases). Germline V gene data show CDR1 as SGHRS and CDR2 as YFSETQ. The CDR3 length is 15 residues. CDR3 sequence (DNA): TGCGCCAGCACCCTGGGTACGGGGGAGGGGACTGAAGCTTCCTTT. Its protein product is CASTLGTGEGTEASF.

This clone turned up a few times. The chain links TRBV6-1 to TRBJ1-5, with 7 bases aligning to TRBD1. With V trimmed by 6 bases and J by 7 bases, 9 bases remained unmatched. This CDR3 is 14 amino acids long. Germline CDR1 MNHNS, CDR2 SASEGT. This CDR3 is CASRPGQVRQPQHF. For the CDR3, the DNA is TGTGCCAGCAGACCAGGACAGGTTAGACAGCCCCAGCATTTT.

V and J are TRBV4-3 and TRBJ2-1; 7 nucleotides agree with TRBD2. The CDR3 length is 13 residues. Germline V CDR1 and CDR2: LGHNA, YSLEER. Trimming at V came to 6 bases and at J to 6 bases, leaving 5 bases not matched to a gene. As DNA, the CDR3 is TGCGCCAGCAGTACGGGGAGGGGCAATGAGCAGTTCTTC. As protein: CASSTGRGNEQFF.

In its sample, this clone is medium-sized. Here the CDR3 reads CSARSWDTLLGGYTF. The CDR3 DNA is TGCAGTGCTAGGTCGTGGGACACACTGCTTGGTGGCTACACCTTC. V gene TRBV20-1 combines with J gene TRBJ1-2; the D gene is possibly TRBD1 (6 bases). The CDR3 has 15 residues. CDR1 is DFQATT, CDR2 SNEGSKA, per germline (reference sequence). Trimming removed 3 bases at V and 7 bases at J, with 21 bases between.

By sample fraction, this clone is large. J is TRBJ2-1 and V is TRBV28; D is tentatively TRBD1 or TRBD2 (5 bases each). CDR3 size: 13 residues. V lost 6 bases, J lost 7 bases, and 13 bases lay in between. Per the germline V gene, CDR1 is MDHEN and CDR2 is SYDVKM. CDR3 sequence reads: CASRYGTLNEQFF. Here the CDR3 DNA reads TGTGCCAGCAGGTACGGGACCCTTAATGAGCAGTTCTTC.

There are a few counts of this clone. The rearrangement joins TRBV6-1 to TRBJ1-4; 7 positions match TRBD1. CDR3 length: 14 residues. Germline CDR1 and CDR2: MNHNS and SASEGT. Trimming cost V 3 bases and J 8 bases; bases outside gene matches: 6. Written as DNA, the CDR3 is TGTGCCAGCAGTGAGACAGGGTTGCGAGAAAAACTGTTTTTT. Its translation: CASSETGLREKLFF.

By frequency in the sample, this clone is medium-sized. This rearrangement joins TRBV19 to TRBJ2-1; 10 nucleotides align to TRBD1. This CDR3 region has 15 residues. V trimming: 6 bases; J trimming: 7 bases; junction bases outside the gene matches: 9. The V gene's germline CDR1 is LNHDA and CDR2 SQIVND (reference sequence). CDR3 nucleotides: TGTGCCAGTAGCCTAGGACAGGGGGTACGGAATGAGCAGTTCTTC. Its protein is CASSLGQGVRNEQFF.

This clone was seen a handful of times. The rearrangement joins TRBV16 to TRBJ1-2; D uncertain. CDR3 length: 13 amino acids. Germline V gene sequence: CDR1 KGHSY, CDR2 FQNENV. The V and J ends lost 0 bases and 10 bases respectively, with 12 bases between them. The CDR3 nucleotides are TGTGCCAGCAGCCAATCATCGGGCTATTTCTACACCTTC. This sequence encodes CASSQSSGYFYTF.

The CDR3 nucleotides are TGTGCCAGCAGCTTAGACAGCCAATTAACCTATGGCTACACCTTC. Amino acid sequence: CASSLDSQLTYGYTF. The chain combines TRBV7-8 with TRBJ1-2; D remains unclear. This CDR3 comprises 15 residues. Deletions cut 1 base from V and 4 bases from J, with 13 bases between. CDR1 is SGHVS and CDR2 is FQNEAQ in the germline V gene.

In DNA form, the CDR3 reads TGCAGTGCTAGAGAGGCTAGCGGGAGAATGAATGAGCAGTTCTTC. Residues: CSAREASGRMNEQFF. This chain connects TRBV20-1 to TRBJ2-1, with TRBD2 matching over 10 bases. Germline V CDR1 and CDR2: DFQATT, SNEGSKA (reference sequence). The CDR3 spans 15 residues. Trimming cost V 0 bases and J 7 bases; bases outside gene matches: 6.

This chain links TRBV7-8 with TRBJ1-1, with 7 bases fitting TRBD1. Germline CDR1 reads SGHVS; CDR2 reads FQNEAQ. The trim removed 1 base at V and 7 bases at J, leaving 12 bases unmatched. The CDR3 runs 16 residues. CDR3 nucleotides: TGTGCCAGCAGCTTAGTTCAGGGGGGGATACACGGTGAAGCTTTCTTT. Its protein product is CASSLVQGGIHGEAFF.